The sequence of this T cell receptor (beta chain) was determined in a study of cytomegalovirus exposure and HLA in healthy donors. Study-wide background: From 150 million to 200 million T cells, an earlier analysis saw 90 million to 130 million unique TCR beta sequences.

Study-level points and caveats: Common viral pathogens seemed, in a later analysis, to connect with several of the most significant clusters. Later analysis demonstrated an association between a missense DCLRE1C variant and TCR beta V- and J-gene trimming.

When sampled, the donors appeared nominally healthy, though they likely had unrecorded immune exposures. The PCR ran on 60 Vbeta and 13 Jbeta primers. The protocol was immunoSEQ multiplex PCR, while the TCRdb copy is restricted to in-frame clones and leaves out a portion. Of 150,000 to 200,000 clones listed, roughly 80% are singletons. A note on this clone: Its target is not known.

The V gene lost 9 bases and the J gene lost 4 bases, with 19 bases spanning the gap. CDR1 and CDR2 (germline): SGHTA, FQGNSA. The CDR3 extends over 14 amino acids. The rearrangement links TRBV7-2 to TRBJ2-7; possibly TRBD1 for D (6 bases). This clonotype was obtained from a man aged 30 to 45 in good health and CMV-seronegative. Specimen: PBMCs. The CDR3 nucleotides read TGTGCCAGTTCAGACCGGGACAAACGGTACGAGCAGTACTTC. Its protein is CASSDRDKRYEQYF.